This T cell receptor (beta chain) emerged from a study of T cell repertoires in cytomegalovirus infection. Study-wide background: Indicated by public TCR beta signatures were CMV infection and matching HLA type.

The CDR3 extends over 16 amino acids. Trimming left V 6 bases short and J 7 bases short, with 25 bases between. Study-wide findings and caveats: Summed frequency of shared TCR beta families picked out CMV carriers who also had the relevant HLA. Dominating the ex vivo response were HLA-C-restricted CMV-specific TCR beta clonotypes.

TCRdb processed the reads anew with MiXCR; each CDR3 protein has one entry. The repertoire includes almost 300,000 distinct CDR3 sequences, 9.6% of them detected once, and 2.5% sits in the top ten. This clonotype was observed at least ten times. The antigen is unknown. This sequence originates from a human donor in good health (CMV status not recorded). Some clones in this sample may be carry-over from other donors' samples. Specimen: PBMCs. The chain links TRBV23-1 to TRBJ2-7; D is perhaps TRBD1 or TRBD2 (6 bases each). TRBV23-1 is identified as an open reading frame with a role that is uncertain. CDR3 protein: CASSPIGGPTRREQYV. In DNA form, the CDR3 reads TGCGCCAGCAGCCCCATAGGGGGGCCCACTCGTCGGGAGCAGTACGTC.